A selection of T cell receptor beta chains follows, all from one sample in a study of post-analysis software for immune sequencing data. MiXCR, run by TCRdb on the PCR reads, gives a single entry per CDR3 protein. The table shows around 400,000 distinct CDR3 sequences, with roughly 36% occurring only once. Material for sequencing was blood. These receptors were collected from a girl aged 5 to 17 with multiple sclerosis. CDR3s include the opening cysteine and the closing phenylalanine or tryptophan.

v_gene: TRBV20-1
len: 14
j_gene: TRBJ2-5
CDR3aa: CSARDQGARETQYF

v_gene: TRBV7-6
len: 13
j_gene: TRBJ2-3
CDR3aa: CASTGVNTDTQYF

v_gene: TRBV9
len: 16
j_gene: TRBJ2-2
CDR3aa: CASSVGGDANTGELFF

v_gene: TRBV5-1
len: 14
j_gene: TRBJ2-3
CDR3aa: CASSPSFSTDTQYF

v_gene: TRBV5-1
len: 16
j_gene: TRBJ2-5
CDR3aa: CASSLGAAGAQETQYF

v_gene: TRBV20-1
len: 14
j_gene: TRBJ2-1
CDR3aa: CSAPRRGTANEQFF

v_gene: TRBV6-1
len: 16
j_gene: TRBJ2-1
CDR3aa: CASSEVLGGDYNEQFF

v_gene: TRBV25-1
len: 15
j_gene: TRBJ1-4
CDR3aa: CASSETGAGNEKLFF

v_gene: TRBV6-5
len: 11
j_gene: TRBJ1-1
CDR3aa: CASSQGGIAFF

v_gene: TRBV9
len: 17
j_gene: TRBJ2-3
CDR3aa: CASSVEAGGQYKDTQYF

v_gene: TRBV5-5
len: 12
j_gene: -
CDR3aa: CASSIPGVEQYF

v_gene: TRBV5-1
len: 14
j_gene: TRBJ1-1
CDR3aa: CASSLARVDQGAFF

v_gene: TRBV7-8
len: 16
j_gene: TRBJ1-2
CDR3aa: CASSHRWGGVNYGYTF

v_gene: TRBV5-1
len: 12
j_gene: TRBJ1-2
CDR3aa: CASSLENYGYTF

v_gene: TRBV6-5
len: 15
j_gene: TRBJ1-3
CDR3aa: CASRLDAGSGNTIYF

v_gene: TRBV7-3
len: 13
j_gene: TRBJ2-1
CDR3aa: CASSPGVYNEQFF

v_gene: TRBV4-1
len: 17
j_gene: TRBJ2-1
CDR3aa: CASSHRGDSRSYNEQFF

v_gene: TRBV4-1
len: 17
j_gene: TRBJ2-3
CDR3aa: CASSPQTSGDSTDTQYF

v_gene: TRBV4-2
len: 15
j_gene: TRBJ2-5
CDR3aa: CASSQRLGTEETQYF

v_gene: TRBV10-3
len: 15
j_gene: TRBJ2-3
CDR3aa: CAIRSDRVLADTQYF

v_gene: TRBV20-1
len: 15
j_gene: TRBJ2-5
CDR3aa: CSVQVEGGFQETQYF

v_gene: TRBV6-2/TRBV6-3
len: 14
j_gene: TRBJ1-5
CDR3aa: CASRGGSPNQPQHF

v_gene: TRBV4-3
len: 15
j_gene: TRBJ1-2
CDR3aa: CASSQDRQTNYGYTF

v_gene: TRBV4-3
len: 16
j_gene: TRBJ2-7
CDR3aa: CASSRDLAGDSYEQYF

v_gene: TRBV9
len: 13
j_gene: TRBJ1-5
CDR3aa: CASSPLSAQPQHF

v_gene: TRBV5-1
len: 18
j_gene: TRBJ2-4
CDR3aa: CASSLQPEGPRAKNIQYF

v_gene: TRBV12-3/TRBV12-4
len: 12
j_gene: TRBJ2-3
CDR3aa: CASSLYTDAQYF

v_gene: TRBV9
len: 13
j_gene: TRBJ2-5
CDR3aa: CASSASTGGEQYF

v_gene: TRBV21-1
len: 13
j_gene: TRBJ2-1
CDR3aa: CASSKYGRDGQFF

v_gene: TRBV6-2/TRBV6-3
len: 16
j_gene: TRBJ2-1
CDR3aa: CASSYKGSAVYNEQFF

v_gene: TRBV12-3/TRBV12-4
len: 15
j_gene: TRBJ2-7
CDR3aa: CASRIGLAGAYEQYF

v_gene: TRBV18
len: 13
j_gene: TRBJ2-1
CDR3aa: CASSPQTYNEQFF

v_gene: TRBV20-1
len: 14
j_gene: TRBJ1-1
CDR3aa: CSARVGQANTEAFF

v_gene: TRBV3-1
len: 15
j_gene: TRBJ1-6
CDR3aa: CASSQENQAGSPLHF

v_gene: TRBV20-1
len: 12
j_gene: TRBJ2-1
CDR3aa: CSANPGTNEQFF

v_gene: TRBV18
len: 14
j_gene: TRBJ1-2
CDR3aa: CASSPTDKYNGYTF

v_gene: TRBV7-9
len: 16
j_gene: TRBJ2-5
CDR3aa: CASSLEGGNPQETQYF

v_gene: TRBV5-1
len: 14
j_gene: TRBJ1-6
CDR3aa: CASSLVAGGSPLHF

v_gene: TRBV7-8
len: 16
j_gene: TRBJ1-1
CDR3aa: CASSLLWQGPNTEAFF

v_gene: TRBV5-1
len: 13
j_gene: -
CDR3aa: CASSVRQGYEQYF

v_gene: TRBV12-3/TRBV12-4
len: 14
j_gene: TRBJ2-3
CDR3aa: CASSLTGLGDTQYF

v_gene: TRBV12-3/TRBV12-4
len: 15
j_gene: TRBJ2-5
CDR3aa: CASRLGTGGFETQYF

v_gene: TRBV5-1
len: 16
j_gene: -
CDR3aa: CASSLALTGVAYEQYF

v_gene: TRBV29-1
len: 15
j_gene: TRBJ1-2
CDR3aa: CSVEDLGRGRAGYTF

v_gene: TRBV5-1
len: 16
j_gene: TRBJ2-1
CDR3aa: CASSLGRLAGHNEQFF

v_gene: TRBV7-9
len: 15
j_gene: TRBJ2-1
CDR3aa: CASSSDRGNYNEQFF

v_gene: TRBV4-3
len: 15
j_gene: TRBJ2-7
CDR3aa: CASSQDYIRAYEQYF

v_gene: TRBV14
len: 15
j_gene: TRBJ2-7
CDR3aa: CASSRLAGSSYEQYF